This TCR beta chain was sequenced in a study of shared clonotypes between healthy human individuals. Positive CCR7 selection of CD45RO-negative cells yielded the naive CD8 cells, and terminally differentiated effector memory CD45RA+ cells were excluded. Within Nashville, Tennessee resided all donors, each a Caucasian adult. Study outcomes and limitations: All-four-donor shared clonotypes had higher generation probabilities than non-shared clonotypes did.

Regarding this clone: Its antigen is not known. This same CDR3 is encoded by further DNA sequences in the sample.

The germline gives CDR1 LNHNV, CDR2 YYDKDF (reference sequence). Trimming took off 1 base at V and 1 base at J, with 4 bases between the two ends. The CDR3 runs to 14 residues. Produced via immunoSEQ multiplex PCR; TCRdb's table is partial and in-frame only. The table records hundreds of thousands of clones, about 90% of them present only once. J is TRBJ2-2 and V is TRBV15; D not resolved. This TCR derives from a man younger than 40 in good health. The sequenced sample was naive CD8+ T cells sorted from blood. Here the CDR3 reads CATSRVVNTGELFF. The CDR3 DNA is TGTGCCACCAGCAGAGTGGTGAACACCGGGGAGCTGTTTTTT.